This T cell receptor beta chain stems from a study of T cells after yellow fever vaccination (dated by TCRdb to the late 2010s). Turning to the overall study: The SMART-Seq v4 Ultra Low Input RNA kit was used to prepare libraries from fractions with low cell numbers. To follow T-cell clones before and after both primary and booster YFV17D yellow fever vaccination, bulk TCR alpha and beta repertoires underwent longitudinal sequencing. Two healthy male donors, one aged 18 to 30 and one aged 30 to 40 years, were included in the cohort. Blood samples were taken at several timepoints before and after primary and secondary immunization, and bulk PBMC replicates and cell subsets were isolated. The study at large found these results: Computational filtering was needed because FACS-sorted repertoires could contain abundant contaminating clonotypes from the bulk population. A small fraction of clonotypes appeared in both the CD4 and CD8 compartments, likely as a result of convergent recombination. Most clones expanded after primary vaccination (96% of CD4 and 88% of CD8) were re-detected after the booster, suggesting that broad memory maintenance occurred. Only two donors were included in the study, so the extent to which the findings can be generalized is limited. Compared with the primary T-cell response, the secondary T-cell response was weaker but faster, peaking on day 5 rather than day 15.

On this clonotype: Its antigen is unknown. There are no base qualities to consult, and no much larger clone falls within one base.

Data came from an Illumina NovaSeq 6000. Synthesis of TCR cDNA relied on 5'RACE template switching, a step that introduced a universal primer site along with unique molecular identifiers. Priming of cDNA synthesis was performed from both the TCR alpha and TCR beta constant segments. Library amplification used two PCR steps, and the second PCR step added sample barcodes and sequencing adapters. Sequencing of the libraries was done on either Illumina HiSeq 2500 (2x100 bp) or NovaSeq (2x150 bp). As for how the authors treated the data: Reads were demultiplexed and collapsed into UMI consensus sequences with MIGEC, and V(D)J alignment was performed with MiXCR. Clonotypes responding to the vaccine were identified with edgeR on replicate PBMC samples, with the criteria of FDR below 0.01 and a log2 fold change above 5 up to day 15. Each bulk clonotype received a CD4 or CD8 identity based on whether the sequenced CD4 or CD8 repertoire contained that clonotype at higher abundance. TCRdb ran its own pipeline on the public reads, namely fastp trimming at Q25 and MiXCR clone calling, and kept in-frame beta chains. Entries that share a CDR3 protein sequence are merged under the most common genes and DNA. What appears here as the V and J calls and clone size reflects TCRdb's work, not the paper's. This sample comprises more than 300,000 distinct CDR3 sequences, over 8.5% of them detected only once. The top ten clones comprise 2.5% to 4% of the sample.

The CDR3 has 15 amino acids, counting the end cysteine and phenylalanine. The kept DNA is CDR3 alone, 45 bases in frame from the first base. V and J are truncated by 0 bases and 1 base respectively, leaving an intervening sequence of 4 bases. CDR1 and CDR2 are drawn from the germline V gene: LGHNA, YSLEER. This sample's treatment or condition label indicates: live attenuated yellow fever vaccine strain. PBMCs were isolated from peripheral blood using a standard Ficoll-Paque protocol. CD4 and CD8 T-cell fractions were isolated with Dynabeads CD4 and CD8 positive selection kits. TriZol was used to extract RNA from bulk PBMCs, CD4 and CD8 fractions, and dextramer-positive and dextramer-negative fractions.

The sequences come from CD4+ T cells sorted from PBMCs, collected 45 days after the yellow fever booster vaccination. The receptor was isolated from a man aged 18 to 35 who received the YFV17D yellow fever vaccine. The chain links TRBV4-3 with TRBJ2-6; the D gene is unclear. The CDR3 has the sequence CASSQERSGANVLTF. In nucleotide form, the sequence is TGCGCCAGCAGCCAAGAGAGGTCTGGGGCCAACGTCCTGACTTTC.